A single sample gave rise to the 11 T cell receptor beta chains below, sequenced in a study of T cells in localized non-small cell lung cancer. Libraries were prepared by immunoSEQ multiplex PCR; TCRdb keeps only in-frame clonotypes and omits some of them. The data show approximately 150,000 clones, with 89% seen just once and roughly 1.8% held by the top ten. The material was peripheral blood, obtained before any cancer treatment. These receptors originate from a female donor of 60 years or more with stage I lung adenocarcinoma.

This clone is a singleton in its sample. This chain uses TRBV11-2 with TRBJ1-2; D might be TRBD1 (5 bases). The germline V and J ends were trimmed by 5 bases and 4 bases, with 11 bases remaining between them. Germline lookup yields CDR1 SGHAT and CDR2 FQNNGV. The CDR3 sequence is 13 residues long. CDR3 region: CASSRGGGYGYTF. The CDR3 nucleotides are TGTGCCAGCAGCCGCGGCGGGGGCTATGGCTACACCTTC. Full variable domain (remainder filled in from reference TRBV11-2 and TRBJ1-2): EAGVAQSPRYKIIEKRQSVAFWCNPISGHATLYWYQQILGQGPKLLIQFQNNGVVDDSQLPKDRFSAERLKGVDSTLKIQPAKLEDSAVYLCASSRGGGYGYTFGSGTRLTVV.

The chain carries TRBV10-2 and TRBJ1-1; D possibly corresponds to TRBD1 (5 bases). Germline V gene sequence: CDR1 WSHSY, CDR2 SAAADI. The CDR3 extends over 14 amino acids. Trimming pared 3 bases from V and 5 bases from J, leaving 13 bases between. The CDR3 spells CASSEVSWGTEAFF. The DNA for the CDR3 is TGCGCCAGCAGTGAAGTCTCCTGGGGGACTGAAGCTTTCTTT.

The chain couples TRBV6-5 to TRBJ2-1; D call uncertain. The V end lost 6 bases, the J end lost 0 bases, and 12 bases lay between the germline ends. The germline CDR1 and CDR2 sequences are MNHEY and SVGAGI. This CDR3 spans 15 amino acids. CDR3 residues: CASSRTFSSYNEQFF. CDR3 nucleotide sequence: TGTGCCAGCAGCCGGACCTTTAGCTCCTACAATGAGCAGTTCTTC.

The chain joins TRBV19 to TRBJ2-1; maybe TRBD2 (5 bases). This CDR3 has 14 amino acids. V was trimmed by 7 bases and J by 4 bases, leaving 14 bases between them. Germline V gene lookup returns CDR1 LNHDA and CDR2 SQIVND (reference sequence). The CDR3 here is CASKSGFGYNEQFF. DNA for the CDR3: TGTGCCAGTAAAAGCGGTTTCGGGTACAATGAGCAGTTCTTC.

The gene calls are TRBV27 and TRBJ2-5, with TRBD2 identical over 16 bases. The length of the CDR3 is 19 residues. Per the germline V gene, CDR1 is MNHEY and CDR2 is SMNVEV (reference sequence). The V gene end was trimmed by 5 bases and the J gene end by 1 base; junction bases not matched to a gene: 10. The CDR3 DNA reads TGTGCCAGCAGTCCGGGACTAGCGGGAGGGCCAAGAATCCAAGAGACCCAGTACTTC. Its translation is CASSPGLAGGPRIQETQYF.

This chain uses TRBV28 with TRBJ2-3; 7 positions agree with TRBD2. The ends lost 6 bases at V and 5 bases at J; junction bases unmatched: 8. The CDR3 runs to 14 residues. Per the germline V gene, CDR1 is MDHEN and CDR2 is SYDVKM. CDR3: CASSSPRGGDTQYF. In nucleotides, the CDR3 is TGTGCCAGCAGCTCCCCGCGCGGGGGAGATACGCAGTATTTT.

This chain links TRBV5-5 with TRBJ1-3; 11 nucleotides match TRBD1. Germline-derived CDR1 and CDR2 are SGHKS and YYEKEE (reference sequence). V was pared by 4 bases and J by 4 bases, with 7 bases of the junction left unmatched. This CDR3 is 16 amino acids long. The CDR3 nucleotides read TGTGCCAGCAGCCGGGACAGGGGGTCTTCGGGAAACACCATATATTTT. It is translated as CASSRDRGSSGNTIYF.

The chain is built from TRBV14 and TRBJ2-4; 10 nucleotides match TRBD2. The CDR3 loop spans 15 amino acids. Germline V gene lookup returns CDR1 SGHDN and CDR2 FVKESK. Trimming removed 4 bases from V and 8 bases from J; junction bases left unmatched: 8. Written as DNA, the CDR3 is TGTGCCAGCAGCCCGATCAGCGGGAGGGCGTACATTCAGTACTTC. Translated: CASSPISGRAYIQYF.

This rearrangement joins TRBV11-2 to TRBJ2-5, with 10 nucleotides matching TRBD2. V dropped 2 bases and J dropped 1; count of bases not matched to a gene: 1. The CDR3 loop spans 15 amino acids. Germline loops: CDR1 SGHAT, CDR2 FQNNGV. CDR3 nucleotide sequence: TGTGCCAGCAGCTTAAGACTAGCGGGCCAAGAGACCCAGTACTTC. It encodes CASSLRLAGQETQYF.

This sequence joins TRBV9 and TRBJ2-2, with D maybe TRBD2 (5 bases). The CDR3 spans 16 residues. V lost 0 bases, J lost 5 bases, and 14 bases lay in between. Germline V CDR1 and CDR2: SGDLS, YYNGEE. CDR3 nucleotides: TGTGCCAGCAGCGTAGCTATGGGAGTTGGGACCGGGGAGCTGTTTTTT. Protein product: CASSVAMGVGTGELFF.

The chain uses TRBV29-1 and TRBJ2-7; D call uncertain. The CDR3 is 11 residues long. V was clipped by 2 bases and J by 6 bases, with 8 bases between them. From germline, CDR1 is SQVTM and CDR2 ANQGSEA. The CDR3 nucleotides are TGCAGCGTTGAATCAGGAAGCGAGCAGTACTTC. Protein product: CSVESGSEQYF.